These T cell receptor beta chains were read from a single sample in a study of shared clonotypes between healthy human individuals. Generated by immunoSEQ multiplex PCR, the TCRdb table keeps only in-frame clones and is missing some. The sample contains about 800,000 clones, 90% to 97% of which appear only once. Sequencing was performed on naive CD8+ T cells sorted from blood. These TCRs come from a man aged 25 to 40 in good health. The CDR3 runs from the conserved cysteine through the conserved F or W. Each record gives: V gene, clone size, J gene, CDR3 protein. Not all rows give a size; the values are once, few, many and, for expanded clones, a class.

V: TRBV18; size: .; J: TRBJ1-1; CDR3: CASSPEGSYTEAFF
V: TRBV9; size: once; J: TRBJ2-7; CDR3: CASSALADGYEQYF
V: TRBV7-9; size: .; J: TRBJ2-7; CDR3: CASSLSDEQYF
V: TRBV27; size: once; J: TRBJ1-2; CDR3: CASSDGTGYDYGYTF
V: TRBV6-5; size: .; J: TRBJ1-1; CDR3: CASRLETGSPEAFF
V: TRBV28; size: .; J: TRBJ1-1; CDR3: CACSLTENTEAFF
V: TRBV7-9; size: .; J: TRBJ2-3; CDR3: CASSTGQRTDTQYF
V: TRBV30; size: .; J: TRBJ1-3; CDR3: CARDSPLSGNTIYF
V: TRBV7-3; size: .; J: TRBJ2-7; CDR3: CASSLTEDYEQYF
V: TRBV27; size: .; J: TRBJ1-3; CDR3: CASSENRATSGNTIYF
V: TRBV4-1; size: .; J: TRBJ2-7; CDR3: CASSHRDSGRTEQYF
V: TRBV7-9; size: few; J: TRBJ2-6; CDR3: CASSPRPSGANVLTF